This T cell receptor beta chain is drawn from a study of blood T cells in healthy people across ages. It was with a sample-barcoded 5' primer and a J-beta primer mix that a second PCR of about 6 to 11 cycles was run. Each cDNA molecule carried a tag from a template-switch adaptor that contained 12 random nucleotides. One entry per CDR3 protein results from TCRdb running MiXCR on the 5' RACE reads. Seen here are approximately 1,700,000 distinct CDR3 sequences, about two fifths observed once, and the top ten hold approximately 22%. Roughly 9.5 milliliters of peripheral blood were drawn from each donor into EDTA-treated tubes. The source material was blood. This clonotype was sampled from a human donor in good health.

The CDR3 DNA sequence: TGCGCCAGCAGCCAGACTAAGGACAGGGAATCCGATGCGCAGTATTTT. Encoded protein: CASSQTKDRESDAQYF. The chain couples TRBV4-3 to TRBJ2-3, with 8 bases aligning to TRBD1. CDR1 is LGHNA, CDR2 YSLEER, per germline. V dropped 3 bases and J dropped 10; count of bases not matched to a gene: 15. The CDR3 contains 16 residues.